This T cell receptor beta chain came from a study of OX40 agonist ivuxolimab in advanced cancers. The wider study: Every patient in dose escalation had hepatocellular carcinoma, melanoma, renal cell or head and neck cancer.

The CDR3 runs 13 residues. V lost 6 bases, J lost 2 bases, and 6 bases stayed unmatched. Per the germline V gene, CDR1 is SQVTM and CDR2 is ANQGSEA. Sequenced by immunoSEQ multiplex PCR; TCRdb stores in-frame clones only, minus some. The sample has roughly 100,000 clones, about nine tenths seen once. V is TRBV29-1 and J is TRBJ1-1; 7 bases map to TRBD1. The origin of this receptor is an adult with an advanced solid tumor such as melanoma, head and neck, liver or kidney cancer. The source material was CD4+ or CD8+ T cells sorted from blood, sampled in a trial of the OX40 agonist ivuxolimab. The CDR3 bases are TGCAGCGTGGATGGACAGGCCAACACTGAAGCTTTCTTT. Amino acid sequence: CSVDGQANTEAFF.